The following is a T cell receptor beta chain sequence with its context. Its target is not known. This specimen comes from a study of T cell responses to AZD1222 COVID-19 vaccine. Findings and caveats of the study: Of spike-specific TCRs, nearly half reportedly target regions left unmutated in variants. White British donors predominated, females outnumbered males, and clonal diversity was possibly underestimated. Of the AZD1222 recipients, only 5 to 7 were seropositive at baseline.

The CDR3 has 12 amino acids. Between the trimmed V and J ends, which lost 5 bases and 2 bases, there was a span of 6 bases. TCRdb keeps only in-frame clones here, not all; method: immunoSEQ multiplex PCR. The sample consists of roughly 77,000 clones, more than 90% of them appearing once. This TCR was sampled from an adult who received the AZD1222 COVID-19 vaccine. The gene calls are TRBV12-3 or TRBV12-4 and TRBJ2-5; D is undetermined. Sequences were derived from peripheral blood, sampled 28 days after the second AZD1222 dose. CDR3 bases: TGTGCCAGCAGTCCAATTCAAGAGACCCAGTACTTC. Protein: CASSPIQETQYF.